A single sample is the source of the 19 T cell receptor beta chains below, sequenced in a study of preoperative IRX-2 immunotherapy in early breast cancer. This table comes from immunoSEQ multiplex PCR, and its TCRdb copy is limited to in-frame clones, with some not included. The sample records 30,000 to 35,000 clones, 80% to 85% being singletons. Treatment here: preoperative locoregional IRX-2 cytokine immunotherapy. Specimen: lymph node tissue, collected from a patient treated with IRX-2 immunotherapy. The source is a human donor with breast cancer.

This clone was seen once. This chain links TRBV29-1 with TRBJ2-1; TRBD2 matches at 8 bases. The J segment lost 4 bases and the V segment lost 4 bases, leaving 6 bases of the junction unmatched. The CDR3 is 14 amino acids. Germline lookup yields CDR1 SQVTM and CDR2 ANQGSEA. CDR3 amino acids: CSVAGGRSYNEQFF. The CDR3 coding sequence is TGCAGCGTTGCAGGCGGGAGGTCGTACAATGAGCAGTTCTTC.

Only one count was recorded for this clone. The chain joins TRBV6-8 to TRBJ2-3; D not certain. The ends were cut back, 5 bases at V and 6 bases at J, with 18 bases in the middle. Germline values: CDR1 MNHGY, CDR2 SAAAGT. This CDR3 is 15 amino acids long. The CDR3 bases are TGTGCCAGCAGTCGCACGGGTTCGGTAGTCGATACGCAGTATTTT. It yields the protein CASSRTGSVVDTQYF.

There are a few counts of this clone. This chain links TRBV25-1 with TRBJ2-2, with 7 bases identical to TRBD1. Germline values: CDR1 MGHDK, CDR2 SYGVNS. This CDR3 has 14 residues. The CDR3, as DNA: TGTGCGAACCGGGACAGCTCGAACACCGGGGAGCTGTTTTTT. Translated, it gives CANRDSSNTGELFF.

The V call is TRBV28, the J call TRBJ2-7; a possible D gene is TRBD1 (6 bases). The CDR3 runs 14 residues. V shed 9 bases and J shed 1 base, with 16 bases lying between them. From germline, CDR1 is MDHEN and CDR2 SYDVKM. CDR3 residues: CASKIPGESYEQYF. CDR3 in DNA: TGTGCCAGTAAAATCCCAGGGGAGTCCTACGAGCAGTACTTC.

This clone was counted between two and nine times. The chain combines TRBV19 with TRBJ1-4; D is uncertain. CDR3 length: 14 amino acids. Looked up from germline, CDR1 is LNHDA and CDR2 is SQIVND (reference sequence). V was trimmed by 3 bases and J by 7 bases, leaving 12 bases between them. This chain's CDR3 is CASSMASLAEKLFF. Written as DNA, the CDR3 is TGTGCCAGTAGTATGGCCAGCCTCGCTGAAAAACTGTTTTTT.

Relative to its sample, this clone is medium-sized. The CDR3 nucleotides read TGTGCCAGCAGCACTTACCCGAAAACCACCCCGCAGTATTTT. It translates to CASSTYPKTTPQYF. This chain links TRBV28 with TRBJ2-3; D is ambiguous. Germline V gives CDR1 MDHEN, CDR2 SYDVKM. V lost 6 bases to trimming and J lost 10 bases, with 20 bases between them. The CDR3 totals 14 residues. Together with reference TRBV28 and TRBJ2-3, the CDR3 gives the full variable domain: DVKVTQSSRYLVKRTGEKVFLECVQDMDHENMFWYRQDPGLGLRLIYFSYDVKMKEKGDIPEGYSVSREKKERFSLILESASTNQTSMYLCASSTYPKTTPQYFGPGTRLTVL.

This chain uses TRBV28 with TRBJ2-6, with 7 positions matching TRBD2. The CDR3 has 15 residues. V lost 6 bases to trimming and J lost 0 bases; unmatched junction nucleotides: 2. Per germline, CDR1 MDHEN and CDR2 SYDVKM. The CDR3, as DNA: TGTGCCAGCAGCGGGACTAACTCTGGGGCCAACGTCCTGACTTTC. Translated: CASSGTNSGANVLTF.

V is TRBV7-5 and J is TRBJ2-2; whether TRBD2, the table's D call, matches the DNA was not checked. TRBV7-5 is termed a pseudogene. This CDR3 spans 15 amino acids. Here the CDR3 DNA reads TGTGCCAGCAGCTTAATGGCGGGAGAAAGGGGGGAGCTGTTTTTT. This translates into CASSLMAGERGELFF.

The rearrangement joins TRBV19 to TRBJ1-2, with D maybe TRBD1 (5 bases). The CDR3 runs 15 residues. Germline V gives CDR1 LNHDA, CDR2 SQIVND (reference sequence). The V and J ends lost 5 bases and 2 bases respectively, with 15 bases between them. CDR3 nucleotide sequence: TGTGCCAGTAGTTGGGGCGGCCTGGGAAACTATGGCTACACCTTC. It translates to CASSWGGLGNYGYTF.

The sample holds one count of this clone. This rearrangement joins TRBV19 to TRBJ2-1; D is tentatively TRBD1 or TRBD2 (6 bases each). Germline V CDR1 and CDR2: LNHDA, SQIVND (reference sequence). The CDR3 extends over 15 amino acids. With 3 bases removed from V and 5 bases from J, the gap between germline ends came to 14 bases. In DNA form, the CDR3 reads TGTGCCAGTAGTATTCAGGCAGGGGAGGACAATGAGCAGTTCTTC. Protein sequence: CASSIQAGEDNEQFF.

This sequence joins TRBV18 and TRBJ2-3; D is unresolved. CDR1 is KGHSH, CDR2 LQKENI, per germline. V lost 4 bases and J lost 0, with 2 bases in between. This CDR3 has 12 amino acids. CDR3 sequence (DNA): TGTGCCAGCTCACGGAGCACAGATACGCAGTATTTT. It is translated as CASSRSTDTQYF.

The chain employs TRBV6-8 and TRBJ1-1; D possibly corresponds to TRBD1 (5 bases). The CDR3 runs to 20 residues. The V gene's germline CDR1 is MNHGY and CDR2 SAAAGT. Trimming removed 0 bases from V and 1 base from J, with 24 bases in between. The CDR3 sequence is CASSYSRWVWGRTTNTEAFF. CDR3 coding DNA: TGTGCCAGCAGTTACTCGCGTTGGGTTTGGGGCAGAACGACGAACACTGAAGCTTTCTTT.

The CDR3 spells CASGVEDGQPQHF. The CDR3, as DNA: TGTGCCAGTGGTGTAGAGGATGGGCAGCCCCAGCATTTT. The gene calls are TRBV19 and TRBJ1-5; no firm D call. CDR3 length equals 13 residues. V was trimmed by 8 bases and J by 7 bases, leaving 15 bases between them. Germline CDR1 is LNHDA and CDR2 is SQIVND (reference sequence).

This chain uses TRBV19 with TRBJ1-2; no reliable D call. The V gene lost 7 bases and the J gene lost 7 bases, with 16 bases spanning the gap. The CDR3 covers 13 residues. From germline, CDR1 is LNHDA and CDR2 SQIVND (reference sequence). This chain's CDR3 is CASNTGSAGGYTF. DNA of the CDR3: TGTGCCAGTAATACGGGGTCCGCGGGTGGCTACACCTTC. The complete variable domain, with remaining parts taken from reference TRBV19 and TRBJ1-2, reads DGGITQSPKYLFRKEGQNVTLSCEQNLNHDAMYWYRQDPGQGLRLIYYSQIVNDFQKGDIAEGYSVSREKKESFPLTVTSAQKNPTAFYLCASNTGSAGGYTFGSGTRLTVV.

The J gene is TRBJ2-4, the V gene TRBV2, with 7 bases fitting TRBD1. J gave up 6 bases and V 5 bases, and 7 bases lay outside the gene matches. This CDR3 is 14 amino acids long. Per the germline V gene, CDR1 is SNHLY and CDR2 is FYNNEI. CDR3 nucleotides: TGTGCCAGCAGTCCGACAGGGATGGGAAACATTCAGTACTTC. Its protein product is CASSPTGMGNIQYF.

This clone has more than one count but fewer than ten. The J gene is TRBJ2-2, the V gene TRBV19; 9 positions agree with TRBD1. Unmatched junction bases numbered 3, after V lost 6 bases and J lost 1 base. This CDR3 is 15 amino acids long. Germline CDR1 and CDR2: LNHDA and SQIVND (reference sequence). This CDR3 is CASREGQGNTGELFF. Here the CDR3 DNA reads TGTGCCAGTAGAGAGGGACAGGGGAACACCGGGGAGCTGTTTTTT.

This clone was seen a single time. This CDR3 reads CASSVRGTHRYEQYF. CDR3 bases: TGTGCCAGCAGCGTCAGGGGGACACACCGCTACGAGCAGTACTTC. The rearrangement uses TRBV11-3 and TRBJ2-7, with TRBD1 matching 7 bases. In germline, CDR1 is SGHNT, CDR2 YENEEA. With 5 bases clipped from V and 3 bases from J, the junction kept 10 bases outside the gene matches. The CDR3 is made up of 15 amino acids.

The chain recombines TRBV11-3 with TRBJ1-1, with no clear D. The CDR3 runs 15 residues. V lost 1 base and J 4 bases, leaving 13 bases between the germline ends. Germline CDR1 SGHNT, CDR2 YENEEA. CDR3 DNA: TGTGCCAGCAGCTTAGTGGGGAGGACTAGCACTGAAGCTTTCTTT. Translated: CASSLVGRTSTEAFF.

The rearrangement uses TRBV30 and TRBJ2-7; 9 bases align to TRBD1. From germline, CDR1 is GTSNPN and CDR2 SVGIG (reference sequence). With 1 base clipped from V and 3 bases from J, the junction kept 7 bases outside the gene matches. This CDR3 comprises 15 residues. The CDR3 DNA follows: TGTGCCTGGAGTGAGGGGACAGGGAAATACTACGAGCAGTACTTC. This codes for CAWSEGTGKYYEQYF.